This T cell receptor beta chain was found in a study of response to subunit inactivated influenza vaccine. A few counts support this clonotype. Germline V lookup: CDR1 SGHTA, CDR2 FQGNSA. The CDR3 runs 13 residues. V was shortened by 7 bases and J by 0 bases, with 7 bases between the two germline ends. TCRdb used MiXCR to reprocess the RT-PCR reads, holding one entry per CDR3 protein. The sample has 300,000 to 350,000 distinct CDR3 sequences, about a fifth seen once. This receptor was taken from a man between 45 and 75 years old who received an inactivated influenza vaccine. This specimen consisted of PBMCs from blood, obtained less than 22 months after vaccination. The chain employs TRBV7-2 and TRBJ2-1, with D perhaps TRBD2 (6 bases). CDR3 residues: CASTGGSYNEQFF. The CDR3 DNA sequence: TGTGCCAGCACCGGGGGCTCCTACAATGAGCAGTTCTTC.